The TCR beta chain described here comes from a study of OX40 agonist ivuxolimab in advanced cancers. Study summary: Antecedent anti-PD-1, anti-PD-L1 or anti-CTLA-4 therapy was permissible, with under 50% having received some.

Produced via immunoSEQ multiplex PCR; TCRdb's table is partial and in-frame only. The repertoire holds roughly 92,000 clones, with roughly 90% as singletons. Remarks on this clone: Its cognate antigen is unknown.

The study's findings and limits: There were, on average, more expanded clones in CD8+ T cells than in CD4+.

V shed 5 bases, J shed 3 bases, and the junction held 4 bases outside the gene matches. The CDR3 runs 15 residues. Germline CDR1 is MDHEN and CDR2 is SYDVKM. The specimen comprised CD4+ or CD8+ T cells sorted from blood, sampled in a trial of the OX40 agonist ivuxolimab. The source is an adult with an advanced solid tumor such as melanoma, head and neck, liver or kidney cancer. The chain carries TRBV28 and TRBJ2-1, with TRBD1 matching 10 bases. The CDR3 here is CASSTDRGLYNEQFF. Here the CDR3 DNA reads TGTGCCAGCAGTACCGACAGGGGGCTCTACAATGAGCAGTTCTTC.